These 7 T cell receptor beta chains originate from one sample sequenced in a study of cytomegalovirus exposure and HLA in healthy donors. A multiplex PCR was run with 60 Vbeta primers and 13 Jbeta primers. Only in-frame clones appear in the TCRdb table, and some are missing; sequencing was by immunoSEQ multiplex PCR. The table shows over 100,000 clones, with more than 60% occurring only once. Sequenced material: PBMCs. The receptor set was obtained from a man aged 35-49 years in good health and CMV-seropositive.

The chain is built from TRBV7-2 and TRBJ2-5, with unresolved D. Deletions cut 3 bases from V and 1 base from J, with 9 bases between. The CDR3 is 14 residues long. Germline CDR1 reads SGHTA; CDR2 reads FQGNSA. CDR3 nucleotide sequence: TGTGCCAGCAGCTTCTCGGGTCTCCAAGAGACCCAGTACTTC. Translation: CASSFSGLQETQYF.

In its sample, this clone was seen a few times. V is TRBV5-1 and J is TRBJ2-3, with 9 bases matching TRBD1. The CDR3 runs 15 residues. Trimming took 3 bases from V and 1 from J; bases not matched to a gene: 3. Germline values: CDR1 SGHRS, CDR2 YFSETQ. The CDR3 here is CASSWTGVGTDTQYF. The CDR3 nucleotides read TGCGCCAGCAGCTGGACAGGGGTCGGCACAGATACGCAGTATTTT.

The chain recombines TRBV5-1 with TRBJ2-1, with 11 bases that match TRBD2. V lost 5 bases to trimming and J lost 6 bases; unmatched junction nucleotides: 7. Germline V CDR1 and CDR2: SGHRS, YFSETQ. The CDR3 sequence is 15 residues long. DNA of the CDR3: TGCGCCAGCAGGATTAGCGGGAGGGCCCCCAATGAGCAGTTCTTC. This gives the protein CASRISGRAPNEQFF.

This clone was detected a few times. The chain carries TRBV2 and TRBJ1-5, with unresolved D. From germline, CDR1 is SNHLY and CDR2 FYNNEI. Trimming took off 3 bases at V and 14 bases at J, with 20 bases between the two ends. This CDR3 is built from 14 residues. CDR3 sequence (DNA): TGTGCCAGCAGTGACAAAATAGGAATCGGGGTGGAGCATTTT. Translating gives CASSDKIGIGVEHF.

The J gene is TRBJ1-1, the V gene TRBV7-9; D is uncertain. Between the trimmed V and J ends, which lost 1 base and 2 bases, there was a span of 5 bases. CDR3 length: 13 residues. CDR1 is SEHNR, CDR2 FQNEAQ, per germline (reference sequence). The CDR3 reads CASSLVENTEAFF. CDR3 in DNA: TGTGCCAGCAGCTTAGTAGAAAACACTGAAGCTTTCTTT.

The V and J genes are TRBV4-2 and TRBJ2-1; 7 nucleotides agree with TRBD1. The CDR3 contains 16 residues. Germline V lookup: CDR1 LGHNA, CDR2 YNFKEQ. With 0 bases clipped from V and 4 bases from J, the junction kept 6 bases outside the gene matches. The CDR3 is CASSQDSAGGYNEQFF. The CDR3 bases are TGTGCCAGCAGCCAAGATAGCGCAGGGGGATACAATGAGCAGTTCTTC.

A word on this clone: One end of the junction fails to match germline, which may point to a read error. This chain uses TRBV29-1 with TRBJ1-1; D is possibly TRBD1 (6 bases). The CDR3 consists of 13 residues. Germline lookup yields CDR1 SQVTM and CDR2 ANQGSEA. CDR3 loop: CSVEGQFNTEAFF. The CDR3 coding sequence is TGCAGCGTGGAAGGACAGTTCAACACTGAAGCTTTCTTT.